Listed here are 14 T cell receptor beta chains from one sample, sequenced in a study of Ad26.COV2.S vaccination and SARS-CoV-2 variants. Sequencing was performed with immunoSEQ multiplex PCR; in TCRdb, only in-frame clones are kept and a portion is missing. This table has roughly 400,000 clones, about 90% appearing once. Documented treatment: some 20 received Ad26.COV2.S at low or high dose, single or two shots; five or six received placebo; per-sample allocation not given. Sampling occurred on day 63 after the first vaccine or placebo injection. This specimen consisted of peripheral blood, obtained in a trial of Ad26.COV2.S vaccine versus placebo. These receptors were collected from a person between 18 and 65 years old who received the Ad26.COV2.S COVID-19 vaccine or a placebo.

The V call is TRBV6-2 or TRBV6-3, the J call TRBJ2-3; 13 bases agree with TRBD2. Germline V gene data show CDR1 as MNHEY and CDR2 as SVGEGT. This CDR3 is 18 amino acids long. Trimming cost V 5 bases and J 2 bases; bases outside gene matches: 10. CDR3 sequence: CASSNAGLAGVITDTQYF. The CDR3 DNA sequence: TGTGCCAGCAGTAACGCCGGACTAGCGGGAGTGATCACAGATACGCAGTATTTT.

This clone has only one observation. The rearrangement links TRBV12-3 or TRBV12-4 to TRBJ1-6; no clear D gene. The CDR3 runs to 13 residues. Trimming removed 1 base from V and 6 bases from J, with 4 bases in between. CDR3 sequence (DNA): TGTGCCAGCAGTTTAGACGGTAATTCACCCCTCCACTTT. As protein: CASSLDGNSPLHF.

In nucleotides, the CDR3 is TGTGCCAGCAGCTTGGAGTTGGGCCGCCCGAACACTGAAGCTTTCTTT. It encodes CASSLELGRPNTEAFF. The V call is TRBV5-5, the J call TRBJ1-1, with no clear D. The CDR3 has 16 residues. Looked up from germline, CDR1 is SGHKS and CDR2 is YYEKEE (reference sequence). V lost 0 bases and J lost 1, with 13 bases in between.

The gene calls are TRBV4-2 and TRBJ1-5; 9 nucleotides line up with TRBD1. The length of the CDR3 is 17 residues. The germline gives CDR1 LGHNA, CDR2 YNFKEQ. With V trimmed by 1 base and J by 2 bases, 6 bases remained unmatched. CDR3 region: CASSQAGRDRGNQPQHF. In DNA form, the CDR3 reads TGTGCCAGCAGCCAAGCCGGCCGGGACAGGGGCAATCAGCCCCAGCATTTT.

The V and J genes are TRBV5-4 and TRBJ2-1; possibly TRBD1 for D (5 bases). From germline, CDR1 is SGHNT and CDR2 YYREEE (reference sequence). V lost 6 bases and J 7 bases, leaving 17 bases between the germline ends. The CDR3 extends over 14 amino acids. CDR3 region: CASTPLRGGNEQFF. CDR3 bases: TGTGCCAGCACCCCTTTAAGGGGTGGGAATGAGCAGTTCTTC. The entire variable domain, with the rest obtained from reference TRBV5-4 and TRBJ2-1, is as follows: ETGVTQSPTHLIKTRGQQVTLRCSSQSGHNTVSWYQQALGQGPQFIFQYYREEENGRGNFPPRFSGLQFPNYSSELNVNALELDDSALYLCASTPLRGGNEQFFGPGTRLTVL.

The chain employs TRBV2 and TRBJ2-7, with 11 bases matching TRBD2. The CDR3 totals 15 residues. V lost 1 base to trimming and J lost 4 bases; unmatched junction nucleotides: 3. CDR1 is SNHLY, CDR2 FYNNEI, per germline. This CDR3 reads CASSEVGLAGYEQYF. CDR3 bases: TGTGCCAGCAGTGAAGTTGGACTAGCGGGTTACGAGCAGTACTTC.

V and J are TRBV28 and TRBJ1-5; D is uncertain. Deletions cut 3 bases from V and 1 base from J, with 7 bases between. CDR1 and CDR2 (germline): MDHEN, SYDVKM. There are 14 residues in the CDR3. The CDR3 nucleotides are TGTGCCAGCAGTTTTCTACAGAGCAATCAGCCCCAGCATTTT. Translation: CASSFLQSNQPQHF. The full variable domain, its missing parts supplied by reference TRBV28 and TRBJ1-5, is DVKVTQSSRYLVKRTGEKVFLECVQDMDHENMFWYRQDPGLGLRLIYFSYDVKMKEKGDIPEGYSVSREKKERFSLILESASTNQTSMYLCASSFLQSNQPQHFGDGTRLSIL.

This clone was observed once. V usage is TRBV5-4 and J usage is TRBJ2-3; D uncertain. The germline V and J ends were trimmed by 1 base and 0 bases, with 18 bases remaining between them. CDR1 and CDR2 from the germline V gene are SGHNT and YYREEE (reference sequence). This CDR3 spans 18 amino acids. CDR3 residues: CASSLFPNAQPSTDTQYF. In DNA form, the CDR3 reads TGTGCCAGCAGCTTGTTCCCGAACGCCCAGCCTAGCACAGATACGCAGTATTTT.

This chain connects TRBV6-6 to TRBJ2-3; D not resolved. The CDR3 sequence is 12 residues long. Germline values: CDR1 MNHNY, CDR2 SVGAGI (reference sequence). The V and J ends lost 6 bases and 1 base respectively, with 5 bases between them. The CDR3, as DNA: TGTGCCAGCAGGGAAGGCACAGATACGCAGTATTTT. Translating it yields CASREGTDTQYF.

The rearrangement links TRBV6-2 or TRBV6-3 to TRBJ2-5; D is unresolved. The CDR3 covers 11 residues. CDR1 is MNHEY, CDR2 SVGEGT, per germline. Deletions cut 5 bases from V and 6 bases from J, with 7 bases between. The CDR3 sequence is CASSPWKTQYF. Written as DNA, the CDR3 is TGTGCCAGCAGTCCGTGGAAGACCCAGTACTTC.

The J gene is TRBJ1-5, the V gene TRBV4-3; no firm D call. Trimming pared 1 base from V and 2 bases from J, leaving 9 bases between. This CDR3 contains 15 residues. Germline V gives CDR1 LGHNA, CDR2 YSLEER. CDR3 loop: CASSQGRQGNQPQHF. The CDR3 DNA is TGCGCCAGCAGCCAAGGGAGGCAGGGCAATCAGCCCCAGCATTTT.

Details on this clone: The identical CDR3 is also encoded by other nucleotide sequences in the sample. The chain couples TRBV19 to TRBJ2-6; D is possibly TRBD2 (6 bases). CDR3 size: 15 residues. CDR1 and CDR2 from the germline V gene are LNHDA and SQIVND (reference sequence). Between the trimmed V and J ends, which lost 3 bases and 3 bases, there was a span of 9 bases. The chain's CDR3 is CASSIGGSGANVLTF. DNA for the CDR3: TGTGCCAGTAGTATTGGAGGGAGTGGGGCCAACGTCCTGACTTTC.

The chain's CDR3 is CASSPIPGQGDTGELFF. The CDR3 DNA follows: TGTGCCAGCAGCCCTATCCCGGGACAGGGGGACACCGGGGAGCTGTTTTTT. The chain carries TRBV5-4 and TRBJ2-2; 11 bases map to TRBD1. CDR3 length: 17 residues. V shed 4 bases, J shed 3 bases, and the junction held 8 bases outside the gene matches. From germline, CDR1 is SGHNT and CDR2 YYREEE (reference sequence).

The V and J genes are TRBV5-1 and TRBJ2-3; perhaps TRBD1 as D (5 bases). This CDR3 comprises 15 residues. Trimming took off 0 bases at V and 3 bases at J, with 11 bases between the two ends. CDR1 SGHRS and CDR2 YFSETQ come from the germline V gene. The CDR3 reads CASSLAGWETDTQYF. In nucleotides, the CDR3 is TGCGCCAGCAGCTTGGCAGGGTGGGAAACAGATACGCAGTATTTT.